This T cell receptor beta chain was recovered during a study of T cell repertoires in cytomegalovirus infection. Study-level information: Both CMV infection and a matching HLA type were indicated by public TCR beta signatures. Points from the study as a whole: CMV-specific HLA-C-restricted TCR beta clonotypes dominated the ex vivo response. Summed public TCR beta family frequency identified CMV carriers bearing the relevant HLA.

This clonotype was detected ten times or more. Its antigen is as yet unknown. The CDR3 spans 11 residues. V was pared by 2 bases and J by 11 bases, with 9 bases between. CDR1 is MNHEY and CDR2 is SVGAGI in the germline V gene. TCRdb re-called the reads with MiXCR, one entry per CDR3 protein. The sample has about 310,000 distinct CDR3 sequences, roughly 9.3% seen once. Sequenced input: PBMCs. V is TRBV6-5 and J is TRBJ1-1; tentative D call: TRBD1 (5 bases). The source is a human donor in good health (CMV status not recorded). Some clones in this sample may be carry-over from other donors' samples. The CDR3 region is CASSYKGTAFF. CDR3 DNA sequence: TGTGCCAGCAGTTACAAGGGGACCGCTTTCTTT.